These 10 T cell receptor beta chains came from one sample sequenced in a study of cytomegalovirus exposure and HLA in healthy donors. PCR employed 60 Vbeta and 13 Jbeta primers. TCRdb's table, derived via immunoSEQ multiplex PCR, lists solely in-frame clones and lacks some. Here the sample spans around 140,000 clones, around 78% being singletons. Sequencing was done on a sample of PBMCs. All receptors come from a woman aged 40 to 49 in good health and CMV-seropositive.

The table lists this clone with a few counts. J is TRBJ1-2 and V is TRBV6-5, with D unresolved. Trimming removed 0 bases at V and 3 bases at J, with 5 bases between. Germline V gene sequence: CDR1 MNHEY, CDR2 SVGAGI. This CDR3 spans 13 amino acids. The CDR3 region is CASSYSSYYGYTF. In nucleotides, the CDR3 is TGTGCCAGCAGTTACTCGTCCTACTATGGCTACACCTTC.

Concerning this clone itself: One end of the junction is discordant with germline, which a read error may explain. The DNA of the CDR3 is TGTGCCAGCAGTGGGACTAGAACTTACTTCGTTTTC. Translating it yields CASSGTRTYFVF. This chain connects TRBV6-4 to TRBJ2-7; 7 bases line up with TRBD2. The CDR3 sequence is 12 residues long. Germline V gives CDR1 MRHNA, CDR2 SNTAGT.

The chain carries TRBV9 and TRBJ2-1; TRBD2 is a possible D gene (6 bases). The germline V and J ends were trimmed by 0 bases and 7 bases, with 11 bases remaining between them. Per the germline V gene, CDR1 is SGDLS and CDR2 is YYNGEE. CDR3 length equals 14 residues. For the CDR3, the DNA is TGTGCCAGCAGCGTAGAGATGGGACTGAATGAGCAGTTCTTC. Encoded protein: CASSVEMGLNEQFF.

The genes are TRBV6-5 and TRBJ2-6; D possibly corresponds to TRBD1 (5 bases). V was clipped by 7 bases and J by 0 bases, with 7 bases between them. The CDR3 is 14 amino acids. Germline assignment: CDR1 MNHEY and CDR2 SVGAGI. The CDR3 region is CASTDISGANVLTF. CDR3 nucleotide sequence: TGTGCCAGCACGGACATCTCTGGGGCCAACGTCCTGACTTTC.

This clone appeared a few times. The CDR3 bases are TGCGCCAGCAGCCGTGGTGATAGCGGGAGCCTAGGGGATACGCAGTATTTT. Encoded protein: CASSRGDSGSLGDTQYF. V and J are TRBV5-1 and TRBJ2-3; 9 nucleotides align to TRBD2. Germline V gene data show CDR1 as SGHRS and CDR2 as YFSETQ. The trim removed 4 bases at V and 6 bases at J, leaving 15 bases unmatched. The CDR3 contains 17 residues.

V is TRBV19 and J is TRBJ2-5, with 8 positions matching TRBD1. The germline V gene has CDR1 LNHDA and CDR2 SQIVND (reference sequence). The CDR3 is made up of 15 amino acids. V dropped 6 bases and J dropped 3; count of bases not matched to a gene: 9. CDR3 nucleotides: TGTGCCAGTAGAATCCGGGACAGGACAAAAGAGACCCAGTACTTC. This encodes CASRIRDRTKETQYF.

The CDR3 region is CAREPDRADSPLHF. CDR3 coding DNA: TGTGCCAGAGAGCCCGACAGAGCAGATTCACCCCTCCACTTT. The V gene is TRBV19, the J gene TRBJ1-6, with a tentative D call TRBD1 (5 bases). The CDR3 contains 14 residues. Per germline, CDR1 LNHDA and CDR2 SQIVND (reference sequence). With 9 bases removed from V and 8 bases from J, the gap between germline ends came to 17 bases.

This clone was observed a handful of times. The CDR3 spells CASSPDRERSYEQYF. The CDR3 bases are TGTGCCAGCTCACCCGACAGGGAAAGGTCCTACGAGCAGTACTTC. This rearrangement joins TRBV18 to TRBJ2-7; 7 positions match TRBD1. The CDR3 loop spans 15 amino acids. The trim removed 3 bases at V and 1 base at J, leaving 6 bases unmatched. Germline CDR1 reads KGHSH; CDR2 reads LQKENI. Looking up the rest from reference TRBV18 and TRBJ2-7 gives the full variable domain: NAGVMQNPRHLVRRRGQEARLRCSPMKGHSHVYWYRQLPEEGLKFMVYLQKENIIDESGMPKERFSAEFPKEGPSILRIQQVVRGDSAAYFCASSPDRERSYEQYFGPGTRLTVT.

The chain couples TRBV12-5 to TRBJ2-1; 9 nucleotides agree with TRBD2. CDR3 size: 13 residues. With V trimmed by 6 bases and J by 14 bases, 11 bases remained unmatched. The V gene's germline CDR1 is LGHNT and CDR2 FRNRAP. The CDR3 loop is CASGPGLAGTKFF. CDR3 sequence (DNA): TGTGCTAGTGGCCCGGGGCTAGCGGGGACAAAGTTCTTC.

The rearrangement uses TRBV6-6 and TRBJ2-1, with 11 bases aligning to TRBD2. The CDR3 has 16 residues. Germline loops: CDR1 MNHNY, CDR2 SVGAGI (reference sequence). With 5 bases clipped from V and 0 bases from J, the junction kept 3 bases outside the gene matches. The CDR3 here is CASSRLAGSSYNEQFF. The CDR3 coding sequence is TGTGCCAGCAGTCGACTAGCGGGGAGCTCCTACAATGAGCAGTTCTTC.